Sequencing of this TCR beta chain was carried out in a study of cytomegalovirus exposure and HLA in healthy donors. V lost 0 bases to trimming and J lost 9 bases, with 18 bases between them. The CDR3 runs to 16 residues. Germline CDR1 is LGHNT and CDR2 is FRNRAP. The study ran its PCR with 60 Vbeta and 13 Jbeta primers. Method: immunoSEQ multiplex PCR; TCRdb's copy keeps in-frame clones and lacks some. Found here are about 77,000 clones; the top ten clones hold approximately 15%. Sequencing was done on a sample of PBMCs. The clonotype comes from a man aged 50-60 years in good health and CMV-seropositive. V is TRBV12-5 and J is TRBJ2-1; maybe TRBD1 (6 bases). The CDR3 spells CASGLVLAGDNGEQFF. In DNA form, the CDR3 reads TGTGCTAGTGGTTTGGTACTGGCAGGGGATAATGGTGAGCAGTTCTTC.